The 31 T cell receptor beta chains given below trace back to one sample, sequenced in a study of blood T cell repertoires in COVID-19. Sequencing used immunoSEQ multiplex PCR; TCRdb keeps in-frame clones, though not all of them. Here the sample spans around 300,000 clones, under 90% being singletons. Sequences were obtained from PBMCs or T cells enriched from blood (not recorded which). The origin of the receptors is a woman aged 40 to 49 who had recovered from COVID-19.

V is TRBV5-1 and J is TRBJ2-1, with 10 bases matching TRBD1. Germline V lookup: CDR1 SGHRS, CDR2 YFSETQ. The CDR3 loop spans 14 amino acids. V lost 4 bases and J lost 5; bases outside the gene matches: 3. The CDR3 region has the DNA TGCGCCAGCAGCCGAGACAGGGGGCACAATGAGCAGTTCTTC. Amino acid sequence: CASSRDRGHNEQFF.

The chain uses TRBV5-1 and TRBJ1-4; TRBD1 agrees at 7 bases. Germline-derived CDR1 and CDR2 are SGHRS and YFSETQ. The CDR3 loop spans 14 amino acids. With 2 bases clipped from V and 5 bases from J, the junction kept 3 bases outside the gene matches. Here the CDR3 reads CASSFRGSNEKLFF. CDR3 in DNA: TGCGCCAGCAGCTTCAGGGGGTCGAATGAAAAACTGTTTTTT.

This chain links TRBV7-3 with TRBJ2-5, with a weak D call TRBD1 (5 bases). This CDR3 comprises 13 residues. Trimming cost V 7 bases and J 1 base, with 10 bases left between them. Germline assignment: CDR1 SGHTA and CDR2 FQGTGA. The CDR3 spells CASTAGPQETQYF. The CDR3 DNA reads as TGTGCCAGCACCGCAGGGCCCCAAGAGACCCAGTACTTC.

V and J are TRBV5-5 and TRBJ2-3, with TRBD2 matching 12 bases. Per the germline V gene, CDR1 is SGHKS and CDR2 is YYEKEE (reference sequence). Germline trimming cut 4 bases from V and 2 bases from J; bases unmatched to any gene: 5. The length of the CDR3 is 16 residues. The CDR3 loop reads CASSHGLAGYTDTQYF. CDR3 nucleotides: TGTGCCAGCAGCCACGGACTAGCGGGGTACACAGATACGCAGTATTTT.

This sequence joins TRBV29-1 and TRBJ1-3, with 8 bases matching TRBD1. The CDR3 extends over 17 amino acids. V was clipped by 3 bases and J by 0 bases; unmatched bases: 10. Germline values: CDR1 SQVTM, CDR2 ANQGSEA. The CDR3 reads CSVDAWGTGGSGNTIYF. The CDR3 DNA is TGCAGCGTTGACGCCTGGGGCACAGGGGGCTCTGGAAACACCATATATTTT.

The V gene is TRBV18, the J gene TRBJ1-1; perhaps TRBD1 as D (6 bases). V dropped 1 base and J dropped 5 bases, with 14 bases sitting between them. Germline loops: CDR1 KGHSH, CDR2 LQKENI. The CDR3 contains 15 residues. Written as DNA, the CDR3 is TGTGCCAGCTCACCACTTGAAGGGGGTAAGACTGAAGCTTTCTTT. Translated: CASSPLEGGKTEAFF.

The gene calls are TRBV29-1 and TRBJ1-2; D is possibly TRBD1 (5 bases). The CDR3 loop spans 14 amino acids. V was trimmed by 1 base and J by 2 bases, leaving 11 bases between them. Germline assignment: CDR1 SQVTM and CDR2 ANQGSEA. Written as DNA, the CDR3 is TGCAGCGTTGAAGTTGTAGCAGGGAACTATGGCTACACCTTC. Translation: CSVEVVAGNYGYTF.

The CDR3 region is CASSQGRAASSYNEQFF. CDR3 DNA sequence: TGCGCCAGCAGCCAAGGGCGGGCAGCCAGCTCCTACAATGAGCAGTTCTTC. V gene TRBV4-1 combines with J gene TRBJ2-1, with a tentative D call TRBD2 (5 bases). This CDR3 spans 17 amino acids. V lost 1 base and J 0 bases, leaving 13 bases between the germline ends. CDR1 is MGHRA, CDR2 YSYEKL, per germline.

The rearrangement joins TRBV7-9 to TRBJ1-2, with D maybe TRBD1 (5 bases). Germline V gene data show CDR1 as SEHNR and CDR2 as FQNEAQ (reference sequence). CDR3 size: 14 residues. V gave up 5 bases and J gave up 4 bases, with 14 bases separating them. The CDR3 DNA follows: TGTGCCAGCAGCCCATTCAGGGATTCCTATGGCTACACCTTC. Its protein product is CASSPFRDSYGYTF.

The DNA for the CDR3 is TGTGCCAGTAGTCATGCCTCCCGGACAGGGGCCCGCCCCCTCCACTTT. Translating gives CASSHASRTGARPLHF. The rearrangement joins TRBV19 to TRBJ1-6; 9 bases line up with TRBD1. The length of the CDR3 is 16 residues. With 5 bases clipped from V and 13 bases from J, the junction kept 15 bases outside the gene matches. CDR1 is LNHDA, CDR2 SQIVND, per germline (reference sequence). Complete variable domain (other parts from reference TRBV19 and TRBJ1-6): DGGITQSPKYLFRKEGQNVTLSCEQNLNHDAMYWYRQDPGQGLRLIYYSQIVNDFQKGDIAEGYSVSREKKESFPLTVTSAQKNPTAFYLCASSHASRTGARPLHFGNGTRLTVT.

The genes are TRBV2 and TRBJ1-2; maybe TRBD1 (6 bases). Trimming took 5 bases from V and 3 from J, leaving 10 bases between them. Per germline, CDR1 SNHLY and CDR2 FYNNEI. The CDR3 has 13 residues. Written as DNA, the CDR3 is TGTGCCAGCAGTATACAGGGTGACTATGGCTACACCTTC. It translates to CASSIQGDYGYTF.

The rearrangement uses TRBV7-9 and TRBJ1-1; tentative D call: TRBD1 (5 bases). This CDR3 comprises 14 residues. The ends were cut back, 3 bases at V and 1 base at J, with 9 bases in the middle. The V gene's germline CDR1 is SEHNR and CDR2 FQNEAQ (reference sequence). The CDR3 is CASSFRQGNTEAFF. The CDR3 region has the DNA TGTGCCAGCAGCTTTCGGCAGGGGAACACTGAAGCTTTCTTT.

The chain is built from TRBV3-1 (or the pseudogene TRBV3-2) and TRBJ1-3, with D hard to call. V was trimmed by 0 bases and J by 0 bases, leaving 6 bases between them. This CDR3 has 15 amino acids. Per germline, CDR1 LGHDT and CDR2 YNNKEL (reference sequence). CDR3 sequence reads: CASSQDPISGNTIYF. The CDR3 nucleotides are TGTGCCAGCAGCCAAGATCCCATCTCTGGAAACACCATATATTTT.

This chain links TRBV5-1 with TRBJ1-1; 11 nucleotides line up with TRBD1. After removal of 2 bases from V and 4 bases from J, the junction contained 10 bases not matched to a gene. The germline V gene has CDR1 SGHRS and CDR2 YFSETQ. The CDR3 covers 17 residues. CDR3 region: CASSFTAPGTGGTEAFF. CDR3 DNA sequence: TGCGCCAGCAGCTTCACCGCCCCCGGGACAGGGGGCACTGAAGCTTTCTTT.

The chain is built from TRBV27 and TRBJ1-1, with D perhaps TRBD1 (5 bases). Trimming left V 2 bases short and J 1 base short, with 11 bases between. The CDR3 contains 15 residues. Per germline, CDR1 MNHEY and CDR2 SMNVEV (reference sequence). The CDR3 nucleotides are TGTGCCAGCAGTTTAAAAGGACACCCGAACACTGAAGCTTTCTTT. Protein sequence: CASSLKGHPNTEAFF.

The chain has TRBV5-4 and TRBJ2-7; 9 bases fit TRBD2. The CDR3 spans 14 residues. The V and J ends lost 2 bases and 7 bases, in that order; junction bases with no gene match: 7. Germline V gene lookup returns CDR1 SGHNT and CDR2 YYREEE (reference sequence). The chain's CDR3 is CASSLAGGSSEQYF. In DNA form, the CDR3 reads TGTGCCAGCAGCTTAGCGGGGGGTTCGAGTGAGCAGTACTTC.

The chain couples TRBV29-1 to TRBJ2-5; TRBD1 is a possible D gene (5 bases). V lost 5 bases and J 4 bases, leaving 11 bases between the germline ends. The CDR3 sequence is 12 residues long. CDR1 SQVTM and CDR2 ANQGSEA come from the germline V gene. CDR3 protein: CSVRQGAETQYF. In DNA, the CDR3 is TGCAGCGTTCGCCAGGGTGCAGAGACCCAGTACTTC.

V is TRBV9 and J is TRBJ2-7; 8 bases align to TRBD1. The length of the CDR3 is 16 residues. Per germline, CDR1 SGDLS and CDR2 YYNGEE. The junction had 9 bases not matched to a gene; V was cut back by 3 bases and J by 1 base. The chain's CDR3 is CASSAFRDRSSYEQYF. CDR3 DNA: TGTGCCAGCAGCGCCTTCCGGGACAGGAGTTCCTACGAGCAGTACTTC.

This clone was recorded once. The chain links TRBV29-1 to TRBJ2-5; D unresolved. Germline lookup yields CDR1 SQVTM and CDR2 ANQGSEA. This CDR3 region has 10 residues. The V and J ends lost 3 bases and 5 bases respectively, with 4 bases between them. CDR3 DNA sequence: TGCAGCGTTGAGGGCGAGACCCAGTACTTC. Translating it yields CSVEGETQYF. Full variable domain (outside the CDR3, taken from reference TRBV29-1 and TRBJ2-5): SAVISQKPSRDICQRGTSLTIQCQVDSQVTMMFWYRQQPGQSLTLIATANQGSEATYESGFVIDKFPISRPNLTFSTLTVSNMSPEDSSIYLCSVEGETQYFGPGTRLLVL.

This clone was detected only once. The chain combines TRBV4-2 with TRBJ2-7, with 10 nucleotides matching TRBD1. V shed 0 bases and J 3 bases; nucleotides not matched to a gene: 5. The CDR3 contains 16 residues. Germline V lookup: CDR1 LGHNA, CDR2 YNFKEQ. This CDR3 is CASSQESGQGVYEQYF. CDR3 nucleotide sequence: TGTGCCAGCAGCCAAGAATCAGGACAGGGGGTCTACGAGCAGTACTTC.

V and J are TRBV7-3 and TRBJ2-3; 9 bases agree with TRBD2. Germline loops: CDR1 SGHTA, CDR2 FQGTGA. This CDR3 comprises 15 residues. Trimming cost V 3 bases and J 3 bases; bases outside gene matches: 4. CDR3 nucleotide sequence: TGTGCCAGCAGCTTGGGACTAGCCTATACAGATACGCAGTATTTT. Encoded protein: CASSLGLAYTDTQYF.

This clone was observed a few times. The rearrangement joins TRBV6-1 to TRBJ1-5; 9 bases match TRBD1. The germline V gene encodes CDR1 MNHNS and CDR2 SASEGT. V lost 5 bases, J lost 2 bases, and 4 bases stayed unmatched. The CDR3 spans 15 residues. The CDR3 DNA is TGTGCCAGCAGTCCACAGGGGGCGGGCAATCAGCCCCAGCATTTT. It is translated as CASSPQGAGNQPQHF.

CDR3: CASSYGGQVPGTQYF. The CDR3 coding sequence is TGTGCCAGCAGTTATGGGGGACAGGTTCCGGGTACGCAGTATTTT. This rearrangement joins TRBV6-2 or TRBV6-3 to TRBJ2-3; 8 bases line up with TRBD1. Germline V gene data show CDR1 as MNHEY and CDR2 as SVGEGT. CDR3 length: 15 residues. The junction had 10 bases not matched to a gene; V was cut back by 3 bases and J by 8 bases.

This rearrangement joins TRBV5-4 to TRBJ2-2; tentative D call: TRBD2 (6 bases). The germline V and J ends were trimmed by 4 bases and 3 bases, with 10 bases remaining between them. The CDR3 length is 14 residues. The germline CDR1 and CDR2 sequences are SGHNT and YYREEE (reference sequence). The CDR3 DNA reads as TGTGCCAGCAGCCACAGGAGGGACACCGGGGAGCTGTTTTTT. Its protein is CASSHRRDTGELFF.

The chain is built from TRBV2 and TRBJ1-1; tentative D call: TRBD1 (6 bases). The CDR3 spans 13 residues. Germline CDR1 and CDR2: SNHLY and FYNNEI. V dropped 6 bases and J dropped 0 bases, with 8 bases sitting between them. CDR3 amino acids: CASRRTVNTEAFF. CDR3 sequence (DNA): TGTGCCAGCAGGAGGACAGTGAACACTGAAGCTTTCTTT.

The V gene is TRBV3-1 (or the pseudogene TRBV3-2), the J gene TRBJ2-7; 9 bases are a match to TRBD1. Germline lookup yields CDR1 LGHDT and CDR2 YNNKEL (reference sequence). The CDR3 totals 13 residues. With 4 bases clipped from V and 7 bases from J, the junction kept 5 bases outside the gene matches. CDR3 in DNA: TGTGCCAGCAGCCGGACAGGGGCGCGGGAGCAGTACTTC. This sequence encodes CASSRTGAREQYF.

The V and J genes are TRBV5-1 and TRBJ2-4; a weak D match, TRBD1 (5 bases). V was cut by 3 bases and J by 3 bases, with 10 bases left in between. There are 14 residues in the CDR3. In germline, CDR1 is SGHRS, CDR2 YFSETQ. The CDR3 nucleotides read TGCGCCAGCAGCTCTCAGGGCGACAAAAACATTCAGTACTTC. As protein: CASSSQGDKNIQYF.

The chain carries TRBV5-5 and TRBJ1-5; 8 bases line up with TRBD1. Germline lookup yields CDR1 SGHKS and CDR2 YYEKEE (reference sequence). The CDR3 is 18 residues long. The ends lost 0 bases at V and 7 bases at J; junction bases unmatched: 15. The CDR3 DNA follows: TGTGCCAGCAGCTTGGCCCCGGACAGGGACGTGGATTGGCAGCCCCAGCATTTT. Its protein is CASSLAPDRDVDWQPQHF.

V is TRBV5-1 and J is TRBJ2-2, with D unclear. Per the germline V gene, CDR1 is SGHRS and CDR2 is YFSETQ. Trimming removed 4 bases at V and 2 bases at J, with 6 bases between. The length of the CDR3 is 13 residues. The DNA of the CDR3 is TGCGCCAGCAGCGATGGCAACACCGGGGAGCTGTTTTTT. Residues: CASSDGNTGELFF.

The rearrangement joins TRBV18 to TRBJ1-1; D possibly corresponds to TRBD1 (6 bases). Trimming took 2 bases from V and 0 from J, leaving 10 bases between them. This CDR3 contains 15 residues. Looked up from germline, CDR1 is KGHSH and CDR2 is LQKENI. This CDR3 is CASSPYRVVNTEAFF. Here the CDR3 DNA reads TGTGCCAGCTCACCATACAGGGTGGTGAACACTGAAGCTTTCTTT.

The rearrangement links TRBV5-1 to TRBJ2-1, with TRBD2 identical over 13 bases. CDR1 and CDR2 (germline): SGHRS, YFSETQ. The CDR3 has 17 residues. After removal of 5 bases from V and 1 base from J, the junction contained 6 bases not matched to a gene. The CDR3 loop reads CASRRLAGGRSYNEQFF. In nucleotides, the CDR3 is TGCGCCAGCAGAAGACTAGCGGGGGGTCGATCCTACAATGAGCAGTTCTTC.